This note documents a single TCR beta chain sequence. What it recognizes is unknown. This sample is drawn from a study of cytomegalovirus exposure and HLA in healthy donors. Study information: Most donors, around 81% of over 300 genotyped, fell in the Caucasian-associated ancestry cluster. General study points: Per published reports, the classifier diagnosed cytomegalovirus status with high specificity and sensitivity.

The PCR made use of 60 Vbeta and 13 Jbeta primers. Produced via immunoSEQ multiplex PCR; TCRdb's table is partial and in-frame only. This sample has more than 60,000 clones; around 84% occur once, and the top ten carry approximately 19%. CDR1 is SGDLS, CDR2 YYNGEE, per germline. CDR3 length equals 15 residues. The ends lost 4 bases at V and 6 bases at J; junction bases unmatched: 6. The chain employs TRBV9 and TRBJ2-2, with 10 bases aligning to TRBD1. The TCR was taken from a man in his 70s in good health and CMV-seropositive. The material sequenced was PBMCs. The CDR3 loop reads CASSRDRGGPGELFF. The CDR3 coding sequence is TGTGCCAGCAGCAGGGACAGGGGCGGACCCGGGGAGCTGTTTTTT. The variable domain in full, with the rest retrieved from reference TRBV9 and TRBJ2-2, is DSGVTQTPKHLITATGQRVTLRCSPRSGDLSVYWYQQSLDQGLQFLIQYYNGEERAKGNILERFSAQQFPDLHSELNLSSLELGDSALYFCASSRDRGGPGELFFGEGSRLTVL.